What follows is one T cell receptor (beta chain) and its context. There is no known antigen for this receptor. No base qualities exist here, and no much larger clone lies one base off it. These data come from a study of blood T cell repertoires in COVID-19 (TCRdb year 2020). About the study as a whole: Samples from collaborators originated in the United States, Italy and Spain and spanned both the acute and convalescent phases of COVID-19. The prospective study material was composed of cDNA or gDNA derived from T cells, B-cell-depleted T cells, or PBMCs. Where available, HLA class I and class II types were taken from metadata supplied by the sample provider and were not determined by assay-based typing. A freely available public database, intended as a resource for researchers studying the immune response to SARS-CoV-2, is where the repertoires were released. The samples were drawn from two sources: the first 160 participants of the ongoing ImmuneRACE study, and fewer than 1,500 subjects contributed by 6 global collaborators. Subjects who had been exposed to COVID-19, were actively infected with it, or had recovered from it provided the deeply sampled blood TCRbeta repertoires that made up the dataset. Nearly every sample came with metadata listing a de-identified subject ID, COVID-19 status, age in years and sex. Broad study findings and their caveats: Clinical and demographic metadata were provided uncurated, with the amount varying by source and participant.

The CDR3 runs 13 residues from the cysteine to the phenylalanine. The kept DNA is CDR3 alone, 39 bases in frame from the first base. The germline V and J ends show losses of 6 bases and 3 bases respectively, and no gene match explains 7 bases of the junction. CDR1 and CDR2 (SQVTM, ANQGSEA) derive from the germline V gene. TCRbeta CDR3 regions were amplified from genomic DNA by means of the immunoSEQ Assay, a bias-controlled multiplex PCR. Per the authors' processing: Within the assay, amplification of reference gene primers was used to estimate how many nucleated cells each sample contained. Sequence reads were collapsed and filtered to measure the absolute abundance of every unique TCRbeta CDR3 rearrangement. Productive Simpson clonality was computed per sample as the square root of Simpson's diversity index over productive rearrangements. TCRdb carries this immuneACCESS record with in-frame sequences only. Its versions omit some clonotypes, under half of them owing to an unresolved V gene in the studies checked, with the rest unexplained. The V and J calls and clone size are taken from that table; D and trimming were inferred from the DNA. The table for this sample lists around 300,000 clones; 86% of them were counted only once. Jointly, the top ten make up under 3.5% of the sample.

Collaborating institutions collected whole blood in K2EDTA tubes following their own protocols. For TCRbeta analysis, collaborators shipped samples in one of three forms: frozen whole blood, isolated PBMCs, or DNA extracted from either of those sample types. The receptor's source is a woman under 40 with active or convalescent COVID-19. Rearrangement joined TRBV29-1 to TRBJ1-2; TRBD1 lines up with 7 middle nucleotides. The sequenced sample consisted of peripheral blood. The CDR3 corresponds to CSVTGQDHYGYTF. The DNA reads as follows: TGCAGCGTGACCGGACAGGACCACTATGGCTACACCTTC.